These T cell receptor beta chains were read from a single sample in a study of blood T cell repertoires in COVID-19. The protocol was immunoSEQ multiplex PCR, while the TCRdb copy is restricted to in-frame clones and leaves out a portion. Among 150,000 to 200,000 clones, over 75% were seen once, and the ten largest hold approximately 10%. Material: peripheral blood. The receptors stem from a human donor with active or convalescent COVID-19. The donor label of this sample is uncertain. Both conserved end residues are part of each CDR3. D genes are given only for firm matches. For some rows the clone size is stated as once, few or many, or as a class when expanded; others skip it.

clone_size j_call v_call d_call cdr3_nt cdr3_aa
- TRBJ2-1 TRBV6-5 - TGTGCCAGCAGTTCCTCGGGCGGGGTCAATGAGCAGTTCTTC CASSSSGGVNEQFF
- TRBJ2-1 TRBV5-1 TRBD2 TGCGCCAGCAGCCCTATAGCGGGAGTAAGCTACAATGAGCAGTTCTTC CASSPIAGVSYNEQFF
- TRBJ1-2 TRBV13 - TGTGCCACCGCAAGTACAGGGCCCTATGGCTACACCTTC CATASTGPYGYTF
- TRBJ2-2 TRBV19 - TGTGCCAGTAGTCTAACCCTATCTCCCCTTACTGGCGGCGGGGAGCTGTTTTTT CASSLTLSPLTGGGELFF
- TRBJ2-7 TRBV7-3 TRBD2 TGTGCCAGCAGCTTATCACTAGCGGGGAGATACGAGCAGTACTTC CASSLSLAGRYEQYF
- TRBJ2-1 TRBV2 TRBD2 TGTGCCAGCGCCAACCTAGCGGGAGGGCCTCGGCATGAGCAGTTCTTC CASANLAGGPRHEQFF
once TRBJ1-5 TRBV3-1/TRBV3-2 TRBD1 TGTGCCAGCAGCCAAGAACTGGGACAGGACTCTTTTCTGGAGAGCAATCAGCCCCAGCATTTT CASSQELGQDSFLESNQPQHF
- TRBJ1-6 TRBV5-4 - TGTGCCAGCAGCTCGCTGGGGGCGAATTTTAATTCACCCCTCCACTTT CASSSLGANFNSPLHF
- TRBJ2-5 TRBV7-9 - TGTGCCAGCAGCTTTGGGGCCACGGAGACCCAGTACTTC CASSFGATETQYF
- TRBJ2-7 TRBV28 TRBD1 TGTGCCAGCAGTTTTCGACAGGGCTACGAGCAGTACTTC CASSFRQGYEQYF
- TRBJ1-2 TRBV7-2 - TGTGCCAGCAGCTTTAAGGGCGGGGGTTATGGCTACACCTTC CASSFKGGGYGYTF
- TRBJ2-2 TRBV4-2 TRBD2 TGTGCCAGCAGCCAAGAAATGGTGGGGGGGACCGGGGAGCTGTTTTTT CASSQEMVGGTGELFF
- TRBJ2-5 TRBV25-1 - TGTGCCAGCAGGGACAGGGCGGGAGAAGAGACCCAGTACTTC CASRDRAGEETQYF
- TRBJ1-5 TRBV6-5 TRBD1 TGTGCCAGCAACACCCGACAGGGGGCTAGGCAGCCCCAGCATTTT CASNTRQGARQPQHF
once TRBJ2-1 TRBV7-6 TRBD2 TGTGCCAGCAGCTCCGAACCACTAGCGGGAGGGCCCCACAATGAGCAGTTCTTC CASSSEPLAGGPHNEQFF
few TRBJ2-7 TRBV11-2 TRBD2 TGTGCCAGCAGCCCCATAGCGGGAGTCGAGAGCGAGCAGTACTTC CASSPIAGVESEQYF
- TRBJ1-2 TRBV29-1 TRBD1 TGCAGCGCCACGTCAGGGGGCACAGGCTATGGCTACACCTTC CSATSGGTGYGYTF
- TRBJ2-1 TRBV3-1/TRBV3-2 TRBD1 TGTGCCAGCAGCACCAGTGAGGGACAGGAGTACAATGAGCAGTTCTTC CASSTSEGQEYNEQFF
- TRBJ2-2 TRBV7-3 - TGTGCCAGCAGCTTAGGTAGCGGCCAAAGGGGGGAGCTGTTTTTT CASSLGSGQRGELFF
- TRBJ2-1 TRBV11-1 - TGTGCCAGCAGCTTAAGAGGAACCGACTCCTACAATGAGCAGTTCTTC CASSLRGTDSYNEQFF
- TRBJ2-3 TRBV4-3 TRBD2 TGCGCCAGCAGCCCTCTAGCGGGGGAGGGTATCACGCAGTATTTT CASSPLAGEGITQYF
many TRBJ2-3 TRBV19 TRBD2 TGTGCCAGTAGTATGTGGCGGGAGCCCGGCGATACGCAGTATTTT CASSMWREPGDTQYF
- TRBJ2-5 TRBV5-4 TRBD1 TGTGCCAGCAGCTTGGCTACAGGGGGCTCGGAGACCCAGTACTTC CASSLATGGSETQYF
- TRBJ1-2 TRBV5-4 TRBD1 TGTGCCAGCAGCTACCGGGACAGGGGCCCCGGCTACACCTTC CASSYRDRGPGYTF